This TCR beta chain was retrieved from a study of T cell responses to AZD1222 COVID-19 vaccine (dated by TCRdb to about 2021). Some background on the complete study: TCR sequencing was performed for 230 to 250 trial participants, of whom some 200 were given two doses of AZD1222 and some 26 were given two doses of MenACWY control vaccine. Trial participants were enrolled by age into subgroups of 18-55, 56-69 and 70-plus years, and approximately 150, 30 and 60 TCR-sequenced participants, respectively, were included in these subgroups. What the work shows at the level of the full study, not this receptor alone: Epitopes outside the regions mutated in the B.1.351 and B.1.1.7 variants were reportedly recognized by nearly half of the unique spike-specific TCRs. Participants were mostly white British and included more females than males, and it was suggested by the authors that clonal diversity may have been underestimated. CD4 TCRs associated with the vaccine covered the entire spike protein, and the dominant responses were in regions 160-218 and 743-854. Because no day 14 peak-response samples were available, repertoires were characterized only after the peak T cell response. Conclusions about previously exposed vaccinees are limited, since just a handful of AZD1222 recipients were seropositive for SARS-CoV-2 at baseline. In the small 56-69-year group, the increase in depth fell short of significance, most likely because of low power. After two AZD1222 doses, both the breadth and the depth of spike-specific TCRs were significantly higher than at day 0 and than in MenACWY recipients.

The CDR3 regions of human TCRbeta chains were analyzed by immunosequencing. The study's processing was this. TCRs in the repertoires were matched against a reference library of SARS-CoV-2-specific TCRs that had been generated with the MIRA antigen-specificity platform. Breadth was defined as the fraction of unique TCRs that were SARS-CoV-2-associated, and depth was defined as the fraction of total T cells that were SARS-CoV-2-associated. Using the MIRA data, every spike-specific TCR was mapped to the spike region that the TCR reacted to and assigned to either a CD4 or a CD8 class. Log10-transformed breadth and depth values were compared by one-way ANOVA with Sidak's multiple comparisons tests. TCRdb mirrors the immuneACCESS table, restricted to in-frame sequences. Some clones are absent from its copies; in checked studies, under half trace to an unresolved V gene, and the reason for the others is unknown. The V and J calls and clone size come from that table; D and trimming were worked out from the DNA. The sample table lists around 160,000 clones, 82% of them with a count of one. The biggest ten clones account for 3.5% to 5% of the sample.

Taken with the paper, the label for time point translates to: baseline before first vaccination. Reading the label with the study, this specimen's treatment or condition is: meningococcal conjugate vaccine given as trial control. Vaccinee samples were obtained from the UK trials COV001 and COV002, which included a single-blind randomized controlled phase 2/3 trial of AZD1222 (ChAdOx1 nCoV-19) in healthy adults. For TCRbeta chain sequencing, PBMC samples from trial participants were taken at day 0 and at day 28 after the second dose. Inclusive of the bounding cysteine and phenylalanine, the CDR3 is 16 residues long. Of all the DNA, just the CDR3 is kept, 48 bases in frame from base 1. V is reduced by 4 bases and J by 9 bases, leaving a spacing of 19 bases between them. According to the germline V gene (reference sequence), CDR1 reads SSHAT and CDR2 reads FNYEAQ. In regard to this clone: The specificity of this receptor is unknown. Base-call qualities are not available, and no considerably larger clone is one nucleotide away.

The sequence derives from an adult in good health. The chain is made from TRBV7-7 and TRBJ1-6, and the D gene may be TRBD1, 6 bases matching. The input for sequencing was peripheral blood, taken on day 0 of MenACWY control vaccination. The sequence in DNA is TGTGCCAGCAGCTCGAACCCTACAGGGTTAAGTTCACCCCTCCACTTT. It is translated as CASSSNPTGLSSPLHF.